One sample yielded the 9 T cell receptor beta chains listed below, sequenced in a study of blood T cell repertoires in COVID-19. TCRdb's table, derived via immunoSEQ multiplex PCR, lists solely in-frame clones and lacks some. The table has around 95,000 clones, around 85% seen once. Material for sequencing was peripheral blood. These receptors were taken from a man in his fifties or sixties with active or convalescent COVID-19.

The chain uses TRBV10-2 and TRBJ1-1; no clear D. This CDR3 contains 14 residues. The germline gives CDR1 WSHSY, CDR2 SAAADI. Trimming stripped 4 bases from V and 4 bases from J, with 13 bases between. CDR3 sequence: CASSVGGRATEAFF. The CDR3 bases are TGCGCCAGCAGTGTCGGCGGGAGGGCCACTGAAGCTTTCTTT.

This clone showed up just a few times. The chain has TRBV10-2 and TRBJ2-7; D possibly corresponds to TRBD1 (6 bases). The CDR3 extends over 14 amino acids. Trimming cost V 3 bases and J 5 bases, with 14 bases left between them. CDR1 and CDR2 from the germline V gene are WSHSY and SAAADI. The CDR3 nucleotides are TGCGCCAGCAGTGACGAGAAGGGGGTGCACGAGCAGTACTTC. Its translation: CASSDEKGVHEQYF.

This chain uses TRBV9 with TRBJ2-7; D may be TRBD2 (5 bases). The CDR3 spans 13 residues. CDR1 is SGDLS and CDR2 is YYNGEE in the germline V gene. Trimming pared 0 bases from V and 9 bases from J, leaving 13 bases between. The CDR3 DNA sequence: TGTGCCAGCAGCGTAGCTGAGGGAACGGCGCAGTACTTC. Amino acids: CASSVAEGTAQYF.

This rearrangement joins TRBV5-5 to TRBJ2-7; possibly TRBD2 for D (6 bases). V lost 4 bases and J 5 bases, leaving 13 bases between the germline ends. The V gene's germline CDR1 is SGHKS and CDR2 YYEKEE (reference sequence). The CDR3 runs 13 residues. The DNA for the CDR3 is TGTGCCAGCAGCCACTGGGGGGTCGACGAGCAGTACTTC. Residues: CASSHWGVDEQYF. Supplemented by reference TRBV5-5 and TRBJ2-7, the full variable domain reads DAGVTQSPTHLIKTRGQQVTLRCSPISGHKSVSWYQQVLGQGPQFIFQYYEKEERGRGNFPDRFSARQFPNYSSELNVNALLLGDSALYLCASSHWGVDEQYFGPGTRLTVT.

This clone occurred once. The chain is built from TRBV3-1 (or the pseudogene TRBV3-2) and TRBJ1-4, with D uncertain. The V gene lost 1 base and the J gene lost 8 bases, with 11 bases spanning the gap. There are 14 residues in the CDR3. The germline V gene encodes CDR1 LGHDT and CDR2 YNNKEL (reference sequence). In nucleotides, the CDR3 is TGTGCCAGCAGCCAAGGGAGGGCCGAGGAAAAACTGTTTTTT. Translated, it gives CASSQGRAEEKLFF.

Concerning this clone: Other nucleotide sequences from this sample produce the same CDR3. The CDR3 here is CATSDRTGGNYGYTF. The DNA for the CDR3 is TGTGCCACCAGTGACCGGACGGGAGGGAACTATGGCTACACCTTC. The V gene is TRBV24-1, the J gene TRBJ1-2; D gene unclear. The CDR3 consists of 15 residues. V dropped 4 bases and J dropped 2 bases, with 13 bases sitting between them. Germline CDR1 is KGHDR and CDR2 is SFDVKD.

In this sample, this clone turned up a few times. The genes are TRBV6-5 and TRBJ1-5, with 7 nucleotides matching TRBD1. Germline V gives CDR1 MNHEY, CDR2 SVGAGI. This CDR3 is built from 13 residues. The J segment lost 4 bases and the V segment lost 5 bases, leaving 2 bases of the junction unmatched. In DNA, the CDR3 is TGTGCCAGCAGTAGGGGGCAAAATCAGCCCCAGCATTTT. Translating gives CASSRGQNQPQHF.

This clone came up once. The chain has TRBV18 and TRBJ2-2, with a tentative D call TRBD1 (5 bases). The V gene's germline CDR1 is KGHSH and CDR2 LQKENI. The CDR3 length is 15 residues. Trimming stripped 2 bases from V and 5 bases from J, with 12 bases between. The CDR3 nucleotides are TGTGCCAGCTCACCATTTGCAGGGCGGACCGGGGAGCTGTTTTTT. This codes for CASSPFAGRTGELFF.

V usage is TRBV7-9 and J usage is TRBJ2-5, with 10 bases identical to TRBD2. The germline gives CDR1 SEHNR, CDR2 FQNEAQ (reference sequence). With V trimmed by 4 bases and J by 4 bases, 9 bases remained unmatched. The CDR3 contains 16 residues. The CDR3 region is CASSSTLAGDAETQYF. For the CDR3, the DNA is TGTGCCAGCAGCTCCACTCTAGCGGGAGATGCAGAGACCCAGTACTTC. Based on the CDR3 plus reference TRBV7-9 and TRBJ2-5, the full variable domain is DTGVSQNPRHKITKRGQNVTFRCDPISEHNRLYWYRQTLGQGPEFLTYFQNEAQLEKSRLLSDRFSAERPKGSFSTLEIQRTEQGDSAMYLCASSSTLAGDAETQYFGPGTRLLVL.